This TCR beta chain was captured in a study of blood T cell repertoires in COVID-19. It was during active infection that Seattle patients were enrolled and then longitudinally followed. In the study's own analysis: Estimated nucleated cell counts came from reference gene primer amplification. Generated by immunoSEQ multiplex PCR, the TCRdb table keeps only in-frame clones and is missing some. V and J calls and clone size are those listed in that table; D and trimming were worked out from the DNA. The data contain approximately 230,000 clones, approximately 88% of them seen just once; the ten biggest clones take up roughly 6.3%. Germline CDR1 and CDR2: SNHLY and FYNNEI. Trimming pared 2 bases from V and 2 bases from J, leaving 9 bases between. The CDR3 is 14 residues long.

Sequenced: peripheral blood. The V call is TRBV2, the J call TRBJ1-2, with D maybe TRBD1 (5 bases). The TCR originated in a woman under 40 with COVID-19, enrolled during active disease. CDR3 protein: CASSETGGNYGYTF. DNA for the CDR3: TGTGCCAGCAGTGAAACCGGGGGGAACTATGGCTACACCTTC.